This T cell receptor beta chain was recovered during a study of control samples from healthy donors and cancer patients. The CDR3 has 16 amino acids. The germline gives CDR1 LNHDA, CDR2 SQIVND (reference sequence). V shed 2 bases and J shed 3 bases, with 17 bases lying between them. The assay was immunoSEQ multiplex PCR, and TCRdb's table has in-frame clones only and misses some. The repertoire holds 80,000 to 100,000 clones, with approximately 81% as singletons. The V call is TRBV19, the J call TRBJ2-7; tentatively, D is TRBD2 (6 bases). The sequenced sample was blood. This TCR derives from a woman younger than 45 in good health. CDR3: CASSIWTASEGYEQYF. CDR3 sequence (DNA): TGTGCCAGTAGTATATGGACGGCATCGGAGGGCTACGAGCAGTACTTC.